This paragraph reports one T cell receptor (beta chain). The entry originates in a study of shared clonotypes between healthy human individuals. Produced via immunoSEQ multiplex PCR; TCRdb's table is partial and in-frame only. This table holds about 490,000 clones, about 82% found once. The origin of this receptor is a woman between 40 and 55 years old in good health. Some clones in this sample may be carry-over from other donors' samples. The sequencing sample was made of PBMCs.

The CDR3 DNA is TGTGCCAGCAGCGTATCGGGGCTCGAGACCCAGTACTTC. Protein sequence: CASSVSGLETQYF. The chain uses TRBV9 and TRBJ2-5; D might be TRBD1 or TRBD2, each matching 5 bases. This CDR3 comprises 13 residues. From germline, CDR1 is SGDLS and CDR2 YYNGEE. V lost 1 base and J lost 5, with 9 bases in between.